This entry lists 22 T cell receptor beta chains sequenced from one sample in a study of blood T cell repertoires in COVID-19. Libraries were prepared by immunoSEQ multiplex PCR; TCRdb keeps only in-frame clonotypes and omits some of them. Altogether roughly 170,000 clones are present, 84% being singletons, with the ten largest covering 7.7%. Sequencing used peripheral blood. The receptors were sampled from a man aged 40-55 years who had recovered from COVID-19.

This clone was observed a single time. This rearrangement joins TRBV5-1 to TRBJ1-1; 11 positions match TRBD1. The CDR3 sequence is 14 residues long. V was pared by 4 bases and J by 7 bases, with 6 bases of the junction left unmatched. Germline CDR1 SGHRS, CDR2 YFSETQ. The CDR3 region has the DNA TGCGCCAGCAGCCCTGGACAGGGGGCCGATGAAGCTTTCTTT. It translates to CASSPGQGADEAFF.

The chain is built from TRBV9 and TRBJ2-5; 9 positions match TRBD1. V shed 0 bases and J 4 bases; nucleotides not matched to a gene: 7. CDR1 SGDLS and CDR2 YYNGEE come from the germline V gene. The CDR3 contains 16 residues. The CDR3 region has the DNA TGTGCCAGCAGCGTAGGGTCGGGACAGGGAAGAGAGACCCAGTACTTC. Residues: CASSVGSGQGRETQYF.

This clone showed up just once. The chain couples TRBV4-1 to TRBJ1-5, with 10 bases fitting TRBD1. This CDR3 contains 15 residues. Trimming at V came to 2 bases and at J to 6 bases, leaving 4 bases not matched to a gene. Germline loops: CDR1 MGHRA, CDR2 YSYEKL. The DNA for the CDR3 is TGCGCCAGCAGCCAATCCGGGACAGGGGCTCAGCCCCAGCATTTT. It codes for CASSQSGTGAQPQHF.

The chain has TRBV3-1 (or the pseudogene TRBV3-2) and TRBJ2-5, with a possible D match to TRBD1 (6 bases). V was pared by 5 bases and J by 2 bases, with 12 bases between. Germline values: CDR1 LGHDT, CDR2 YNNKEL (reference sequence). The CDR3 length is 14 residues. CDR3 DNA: TGTGCCAGCAGCGCCCGGACAGCGCAAGAGACCCAGTACTTC. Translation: CASSARTAQETQYF.

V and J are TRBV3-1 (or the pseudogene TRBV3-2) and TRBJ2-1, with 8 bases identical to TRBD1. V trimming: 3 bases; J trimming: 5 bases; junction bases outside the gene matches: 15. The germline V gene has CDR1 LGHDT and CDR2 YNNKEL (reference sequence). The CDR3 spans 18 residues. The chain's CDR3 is CASSHRASRGPLNNEQFF. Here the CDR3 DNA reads TGTGCCAGCAGCCACCGGGCCAGCAGGGGGCCTTTGAACAATGAGCAGTTCTTC.

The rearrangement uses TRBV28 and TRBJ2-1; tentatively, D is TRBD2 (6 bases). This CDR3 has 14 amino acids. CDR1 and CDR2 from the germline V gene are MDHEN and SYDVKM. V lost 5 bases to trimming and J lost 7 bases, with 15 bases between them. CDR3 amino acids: CASSHQGGENEQFF. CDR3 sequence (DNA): TGTGCCAGCAGTCATCAGGGAGGCGAGAATGAGCAGTTCTTC.

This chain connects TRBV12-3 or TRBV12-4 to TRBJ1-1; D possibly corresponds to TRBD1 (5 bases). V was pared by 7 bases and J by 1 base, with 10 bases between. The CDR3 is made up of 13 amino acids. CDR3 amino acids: CASTLTANTEAFF. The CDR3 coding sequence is TGTGCCAGCACCCTGACAGCGAACACTGAAGCTTTCTTT.

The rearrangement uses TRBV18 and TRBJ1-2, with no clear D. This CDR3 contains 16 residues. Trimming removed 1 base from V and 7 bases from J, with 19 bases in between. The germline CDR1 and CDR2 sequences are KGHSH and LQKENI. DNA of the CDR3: TGTGCCAGCTCACCACAGTTGGACCCGGGGAAGGGTGGCTACACCTTC. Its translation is CASSPQLDPGKGGYTF. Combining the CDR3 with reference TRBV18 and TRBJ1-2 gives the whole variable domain NAGVMQNPRHLVRRRGQEARLRCSPMKGHSHVYWYRQLPEEGLKFMVYLQKENIIDESGMPKERFSAEFPKEGPSILRIQQVVRGDSAAYFCASSPQLDPGKGGYTFGSGTRLTVV.

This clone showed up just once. CDR3 in amino acids: CARGTGTSDTGYEQYF. In nucleotides, the CDR3 is TGTGCCAGAGGGACCGGGACTAGCGATACCGGCTACGAGCAGTACTTC. V is TRBV6-4 and J is TRBJ2-7; 10 bases are a match to TRBD2. Losses at the gene ends were 9 bases for V and 3 bases for J; bases not matched to a gene: 14. CDR3 length: 16 residues. From germline, CDR1 is MRHNA and CDR2 SNTAGT.

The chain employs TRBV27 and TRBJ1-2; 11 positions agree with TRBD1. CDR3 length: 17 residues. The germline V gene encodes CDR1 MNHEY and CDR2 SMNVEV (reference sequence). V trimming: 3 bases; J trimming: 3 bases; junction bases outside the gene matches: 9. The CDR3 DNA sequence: TGTGCCAGCAGTTTGGATGGACAGGGGGCTCCTGACTATGGCTACACCTTC. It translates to CASSLDGQGAPDYGYTF.

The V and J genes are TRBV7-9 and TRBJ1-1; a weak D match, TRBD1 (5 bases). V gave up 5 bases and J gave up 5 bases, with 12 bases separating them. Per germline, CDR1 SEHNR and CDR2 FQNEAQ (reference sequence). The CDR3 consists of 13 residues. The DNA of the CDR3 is TGTGCCAGCAGCGACCTAGGGGTGACTGAAGCTTTCTTT. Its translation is CASSDLGVTEAFF.

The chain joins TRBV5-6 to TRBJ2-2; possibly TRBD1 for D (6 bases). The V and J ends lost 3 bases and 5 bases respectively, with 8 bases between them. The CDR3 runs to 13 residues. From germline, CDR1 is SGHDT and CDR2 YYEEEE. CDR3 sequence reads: CASSYTGTGELFF. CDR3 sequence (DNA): TGTGCCAGCAGCTACACAGGGACCGGGGAGCTGTTTTTT.

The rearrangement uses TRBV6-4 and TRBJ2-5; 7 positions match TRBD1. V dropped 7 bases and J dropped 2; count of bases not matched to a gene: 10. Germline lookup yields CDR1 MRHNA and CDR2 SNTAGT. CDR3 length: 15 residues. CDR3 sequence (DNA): TGTGCCAGCACCACCATAGACAGGGCGCAAGAGACCCAGTACTTC. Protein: CASTTIDRAQETQYF.

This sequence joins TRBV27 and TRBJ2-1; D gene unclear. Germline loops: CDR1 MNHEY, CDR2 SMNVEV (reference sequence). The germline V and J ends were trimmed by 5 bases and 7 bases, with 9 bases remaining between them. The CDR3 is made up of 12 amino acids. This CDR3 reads CASSAQVNEQFF. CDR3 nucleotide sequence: TGTGCCAGCAGTGCCCAGGTGAATGAGCAGTTCTTC.

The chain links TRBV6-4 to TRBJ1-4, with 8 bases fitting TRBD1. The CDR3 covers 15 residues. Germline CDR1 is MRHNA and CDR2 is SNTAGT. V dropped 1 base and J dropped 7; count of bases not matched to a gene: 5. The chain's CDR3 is CASSDFRTGIEKLFF. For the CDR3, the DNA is TGTGCCAGCAGTGACTTCAGGACAGGGATTGAAAAACTGTTTTTT.

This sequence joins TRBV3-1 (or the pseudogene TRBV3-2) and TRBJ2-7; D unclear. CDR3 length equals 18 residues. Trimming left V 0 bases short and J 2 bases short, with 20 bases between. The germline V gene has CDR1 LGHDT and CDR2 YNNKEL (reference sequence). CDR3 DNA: TGTGCCAGCAGCCAAGATCGAAGCTTCTGTTTTTTACCCTACGAGCAGTACTTC. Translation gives CASSQDRSFCFLPYEQYF.

The CDR3: CASSLRGGPDTQYF. In nucleotides, the CDR3 is TGTGCCAGCAGCCTCCGGGGGGGACCAGATACGCAGTATTTT. The V call is TRBV7-2, the J call TRBJ2-3, with 8 bases aligning to TRBD2. There are 14 residues in the CDR3. In germline, CDR1 is SGHTA, CDR2 FQGNSA. Trimming cost V 5 bases and J 4 bases; bases outside gene matches: 5.

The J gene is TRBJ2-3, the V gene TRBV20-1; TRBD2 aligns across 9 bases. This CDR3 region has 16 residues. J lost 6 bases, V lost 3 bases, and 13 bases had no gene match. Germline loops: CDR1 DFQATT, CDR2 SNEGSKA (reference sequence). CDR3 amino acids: CSASGGPGLAGDTQYF. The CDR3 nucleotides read TGCAGTGCTAGTGGGGGACCGGGACTAGCAGGGGATACGCAGTATTTT.

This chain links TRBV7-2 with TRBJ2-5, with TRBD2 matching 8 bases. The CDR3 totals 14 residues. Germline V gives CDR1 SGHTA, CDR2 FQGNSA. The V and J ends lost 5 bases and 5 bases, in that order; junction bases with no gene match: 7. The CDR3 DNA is TGTGCCAGCAGCCCCGGGAGGGGCGGGGAGACCCAGTACTTC. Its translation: CASSPGRGGETQYF.

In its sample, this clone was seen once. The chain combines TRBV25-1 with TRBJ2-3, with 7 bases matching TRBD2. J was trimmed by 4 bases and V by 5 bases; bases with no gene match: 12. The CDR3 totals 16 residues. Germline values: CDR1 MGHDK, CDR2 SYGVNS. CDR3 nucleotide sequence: TGTGCCAGCAGTTCCTTTGGGTCAGGGAGGGCAGATACGCAGTATTTT. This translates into CASSSFGSGRADTQYF.

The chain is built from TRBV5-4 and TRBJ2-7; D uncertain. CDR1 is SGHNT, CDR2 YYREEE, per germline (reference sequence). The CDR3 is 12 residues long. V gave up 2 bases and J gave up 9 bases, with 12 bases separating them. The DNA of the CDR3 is TGTGCCAGCAGCTTCGAATCGGTCGGGCAGTACTTC. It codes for CASSFESVGQYF. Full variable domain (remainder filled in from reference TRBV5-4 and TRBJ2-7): ETGVTQSPTHLIKTRGQQVTLRCSSQSGHNTVSWYQQALGQGPQFIFQYYREEENGRGNFPPRFSGLQFPNYSSELNVNALELDDSALYLCASSFESVGQYFGPGTRLTVT.

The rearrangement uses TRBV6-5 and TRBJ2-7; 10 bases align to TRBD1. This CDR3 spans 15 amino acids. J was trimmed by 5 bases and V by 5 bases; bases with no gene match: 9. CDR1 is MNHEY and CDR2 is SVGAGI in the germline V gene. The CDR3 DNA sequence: TGTGCCAGCAGTCATGGGACAGGGGCCAGTAACGAGCAGTACTTC. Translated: CASSHGTGASNEQYF.